Below are 18 T cell receptor beta chains sequenced from a single sample in a study of CD8 T cells in ankylosing spondylitis. TCRdb processed the 5' RACE reads anew with MiXCR; each CDR3 protein has one entry. The table shows about 140,000 distinct CDR3 sequences, with roughly 8.8% occurring only once. Material: synovial fluid, either unsorted or a sorted T cell fraction (not recorded which). The receptor source for this set is a male donor with ankylosing spondylitis.

The V gene is TRBV6-1, the J gene TRBJ2-1, with TRBD2 matching 11 bases. The CDR3 covers 15 residues. Germline-derived CDR1 and CDR2 are MNHNS and SASEGT. The V and J ends lost 6 bases and 8 bases, in that order; junction bases with no gene match: 9. CDR3 region: CASRPIAGGLYEQFF. Here the CDR3 DNA reads TGTGCCAGCAGACCCATAGCGGGAGGGCTATATGAGCAGTTCTTC.

The V gene is TRBV2, the J gene TRBJ2-5, with a weak D call TRBD2 (5 bases). Germline assignment: CDR1 SNHLY and CDR2 FYNNEI. The CDR3 is 11 residues long. V was clipped by 11 bases and J by 5 bases, with 12 bases between them. The CDR3 sequence: CALGVPETQYF. CDR3 bases: TGTGCCCTCGGGGTTCCTGAGACCCAGTACTTC.

This clonotype has at least ten counts. The gene calls are TRBV7-2 and TRBJ2-7, with 8 bases aligning to TRBD2. J lost 5 bases, V lost 3 bases, and 9 bases had no gene match. There are 15 residues in the CDR3. Germline loops: CDR1 SGHTA, CDR2 FQGNSA. The DNA of the CDR3 is TGTGCCAGCAGCTTCTATTCGGGGGGGCGCGACGAGCAGTACTTC. This encodes CASSFYSGGRDEQYF.

This clonotype has ten or more counts. The rearrangement uses TRBV7-6 and TRBJ2-2, with 11 bases matching TRBD2. There are 18 residues in the CDR3. J gave up 5 bases and V 5 bases, and 13 bases lay outside the gene matches. Germline assignment: CDR1 SGHVS and CDR2 FNYEAQ. CDR3: CASSPTSGGDLGTGELFF. Written as DNA, the CDR3 is TGTGCCAGCAGCCCCACTAGCGGGGGCGACTTGGGTACCGGGGAGCTGTTTTTT.

The chain recombines TRBV11-3 with TRBJ2-1, with 8 bases identical to TRBD2. Germline V gives CDR1 SGHNT, CDR2 YENEEA. Germline trimming cut 3 bases from V and 8 bases from J; bases unmatched to any gene: 0. This CDR3 region has 12 residues. CDR3 sequence (DNA): TGTGCCAGCAGCTTCGGGGGGGATGAGCAGTTCTTC. It is translated as CASSFGGDEQFF.

The chain carries TRBV25-1 and TRBJ2-1; perhaps TRBD1 as D (6 bases). Trimming shortened V by 2 bases and J by 6 bases, and 20 bases separated the two germline ends. Per the germline V gene, CDR1 is MGHDK and CDR2 is SYGVNS. The CDR3 spans 17 residues. CDR3 loop: CASSEQGKLRVSNEQFF. CDR3 DNA sequence: TGTGCCAGCAGTGAACAGGGGAAATTGAGGGTAAGCAATGAGCAGTTCTTC.

In this sample, this clonotype turned up a few times. This chain connects TRBV6-5 to TRBJ1-5; a possible D gene is TRBD1 (5 bases). Germline V gives CDR1 MNHEY, CDR2 SVGAGI. V was cut by 4 bases and J by 5 bases, with 15 bases left in between. The CDR3 is 15 residues long. CDR3 amino acids: CASSSGTQRDQPQHF. CDR3 coding DNA: TGTGCCAGCAGTTCCGGGACTCAGAGGGATCAGCCCCAGCATTTT.

This clonotype was picked up many times. V usage is TRBV20-1 and J usage is TRBJ2-3, with TRBD2 matching over 13 bases. The V gene end was trimmed by 3 bases and the J gene end by 1 base; junction bases not matched to a gene: 1. Germline loops: CDR1 DFQATT, CDR2 SNEGSKA (reference sequence). The CDR3 loop spans 15 amino acids. The CDR3 nucleotides read TGCAGTGCTAGGGGGACTAGCGGGGGCACAGATACGCAGTATTTT. The encoded protein is CSARGTSGGTDTQYF.

This clonotype turned up a few times. V and J are TRBV27 and TRBJ2-5; either TRBD1 or TRBD2 may fit D (5 bases each). The V gene lost 3 bases and the J gene lost 2 bases, with 19 bases spanning the gap. The CDR3 loop spans 17 amino acids. Germline-derived CDR1 and CDR2 are MNHEY and SMNVEV (reference sequence). The CDR3 DNA sequence: TGTGCCAGCAGTTTTAAGTCTGTCGGGACCGCACAAGAGACCCAGTACTTC. Translated, it gives CASSFKSVGTAQETQYF.

This clonotype was observed many times. This chain connects TRBV7-2 to TRBJ1-1; 8 bases are shared with TRBD1. Germline lookup yields CDR1 SGHTA and CDR2 FQGNSA. This CDR3 comprises 14 residues. Losses at the gene ends were 1 base for V and 8 bases for J; bases not matched to a gene: 6. CDR3 protein: CASSLGVGDREAFF. The CDR3 DNA reads as TGTGCCAGCAGCTTAGGGGTGGGGGACAGGGAAGCTTTCTTT.

The chain uses TRBV27 and TRBJ2-7; D tentatively fits TRBD1 or TRBD2 (5 bases each). The CDR3 totals 14 residues. Germline lookup yields CDR1 MNHEY and CDR2 SMNVEV (reference sequence). Trimming stripped 6 bases from V and 0 bases from J, with 12 bases between. The CDR3 protein is CASRTRGFSYEQYF. The CDR3, as DNA: TGTGCCAGCAGGACACGGGGCTTCTCCTACGAGCAGTACTTC.

This clonotype has at least ten counts. This sequence joins TRBV9 and TRBJ2-1; 7 nucleotides match TRBD2. There are 15 residues in the CDR3. From germline, CDR1 is SGDLS and CDR2 YYNGEE. V gave up 2 bases and J gave up 2 bases; unmatched junction bases: 4. For the CDR3, the DNA is TGTGCCAGCAGCGTCCTCAGCGGGACCTACAATGAGCAGTTCTTC. It codes for CASSVLSGTYNEQFF.

This clonotype was seen many times. V gene TRBV18 combines with J gene TRBJ2-1, with 9 bases fitting TRBD1. Germline values: CDR1 KGHSH, CDR2 LQKENI. V shed 2 bases, J shed 4 bases, and the junction held 0 bases outside the gene matches. The CDR3 has 14 amino acids. For the CDR3, the DNA is TGTGCCAGCTCACCAGGACAGGGGTACAATGAGCAGTTCTTC. This encodes CASSPGQGYNEQFF.

The chain is built from TRBV20-1 and TRBJ2-7, with D perhaps TRBD1 (5 bases). There are 15 residues in the CDR3. From germline, CDR1 is DFQATT and CDR2 SNEGSKA (reference sequence). V lost 6 bases, J lost 4 bases, and 22 bases lay in between. CDR3 protein: CSAGQGPGLVYEQYF. CDR3 bases: TGCAGTGCCGGACAAGGGCCAGGGTTAGTTTACGAGCAGTACTTC.

There are many counts of this clonotype. The rearrangement links TRBV12-3 or TRBV12-4 to TRBJ1-4; D unresolved. V was pared by 3 bases and J by 6 bases, with 5 bases between. This CDR3 contains 12 residues. The DNA of the CDR3 is TGTGCCAGCAGTTTTTTGGATGAAAAACTGTTTTTT. Its translation is CASSFLDEKLFF.

This clonotype appeared a few times. The chain employs TRBV5-6 and TRBJ2-7; 14 bases are shared with TRBD2. CDR1 and CDR2 from the germline V gene are SGHDT and YYEEEE. The CDR3 length is 15 residues. Trimming took 4 bases from V and 2 from J; bases not matched to a gene: 2. CDR3 loop: CASSRGLAGAYEQYF. In DNA form, the CDR3 reads TGTGCCAGCAGCCGGGGACTAGCGGGGGCCTACGAGCAGTACTTC.

This clonotype was found many times. The rearrangement uses TRBV20-1 and TRBJ2-3, with D perhaps matching TRBD1 (5 bases). This CDR3 has 12 residues. CDR1 is DFQATT, CDR2 SNEGSKA, per germline (reference sequence). Between the trimmed V and J ends, which lost 5 bases and 10 bases, there was a span of 16 bases. The CDR3 spells CSAGQTALAQYF. As DNA, the CDR3 is TGCAGTGCTGGGCAGACAGCGTTGGCGCAGTATTTT.

V is TRBV11-2 and J is TRBJ1-1, with TRBD1 as a possible D gene (6 bases). The V end was cut by 1 base, the J end by 0 bases, with 12 bases between. The length of the CDR3 is 16 residues. The germline V gene has CDR1 SGHAT and CDR2 FQNNGV. The CDR3 spells CASSLVWGQMNTEAFF. The CDR3 nucleotides read TGTGCCAGCAGCTTAGTCTGGGGACAAATGAACACTGAAGCTTTCTTT.